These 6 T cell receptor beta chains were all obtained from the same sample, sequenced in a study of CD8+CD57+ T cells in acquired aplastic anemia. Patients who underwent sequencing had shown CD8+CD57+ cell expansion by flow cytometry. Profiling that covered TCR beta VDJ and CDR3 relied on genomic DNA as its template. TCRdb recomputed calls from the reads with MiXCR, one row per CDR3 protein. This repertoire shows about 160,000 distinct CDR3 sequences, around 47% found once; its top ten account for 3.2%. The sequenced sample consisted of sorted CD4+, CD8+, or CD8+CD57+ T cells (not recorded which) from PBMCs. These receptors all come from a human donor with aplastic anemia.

The CDR3 loop is CASTTGRDQPQHF. CDR3 nucleotides: TGTGCCAGCACCACAGGTCGGGATCAGCCCCAGCATTTT. The V and J genes are TRBV10-3 and TRBJ1-5, with D tentatively TRBD1 (5 bases). V lost 10 bases and J lost 5, with 15 bases in between. In germline, CDR1 is ENHRY, CDR2 SYGVKD. The CDR3 runs 13 residues.

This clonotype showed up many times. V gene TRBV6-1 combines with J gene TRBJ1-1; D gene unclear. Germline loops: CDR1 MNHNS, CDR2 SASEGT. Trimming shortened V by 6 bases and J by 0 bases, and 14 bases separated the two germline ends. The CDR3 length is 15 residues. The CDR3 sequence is CASRPGASMNTEAFF. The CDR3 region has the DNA TGTGCCAGCAGACCGGGCGCCTCGATGAACACTGAAGCTTTCTTT.

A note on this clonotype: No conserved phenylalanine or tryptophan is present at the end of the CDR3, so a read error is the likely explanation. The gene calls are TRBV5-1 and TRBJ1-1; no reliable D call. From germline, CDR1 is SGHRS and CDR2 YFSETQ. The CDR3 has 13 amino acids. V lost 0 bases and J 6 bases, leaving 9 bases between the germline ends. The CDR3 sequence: CASSLEAASEAFL. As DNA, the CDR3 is TGCGCCAGCAGCTTGGAGGCAGCTTCTGAAGCTTTCCTT.

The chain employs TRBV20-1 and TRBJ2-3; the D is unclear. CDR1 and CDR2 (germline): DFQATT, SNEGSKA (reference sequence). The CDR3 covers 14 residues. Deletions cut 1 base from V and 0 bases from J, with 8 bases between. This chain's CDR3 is CSARGPKSTDTQYF. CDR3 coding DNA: TGCAGTGCTAGAGGTCCAAAGAGCACAGATACGCAGTATTTT.

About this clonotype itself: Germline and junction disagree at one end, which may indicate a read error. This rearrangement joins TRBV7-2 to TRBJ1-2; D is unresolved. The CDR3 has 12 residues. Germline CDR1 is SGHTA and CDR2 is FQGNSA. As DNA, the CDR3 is TGTGCCGGCAGGTTAGCCGGGCATGGCTACACCTTC. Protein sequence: CAGRLAGHGYTF. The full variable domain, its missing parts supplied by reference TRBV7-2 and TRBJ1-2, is GAGVSQSPSNKVTEKGKDVELRCDPISGHTALYWYRQSLGQGLEFLIYFQGNSAPDKSGLPSDRFSAERTGGSVSTLTIQRTQQEDSAVYLCAGRLAGHGYTFGSGTRLTVV.

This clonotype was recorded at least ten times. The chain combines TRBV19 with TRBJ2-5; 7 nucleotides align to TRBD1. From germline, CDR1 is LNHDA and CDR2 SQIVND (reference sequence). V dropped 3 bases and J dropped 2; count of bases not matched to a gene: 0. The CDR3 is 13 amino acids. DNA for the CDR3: TGTGCCAGTAGTATGGACAGGCAAGAGACCCAGTACTTC. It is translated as CASSMDRQETQYF. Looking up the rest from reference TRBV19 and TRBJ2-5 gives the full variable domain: DGGITQSPKYLFRKEGQNVTLSCEQNLNHDAMYWYRQDPGQGLRLIYYSQIVNDFQKGDIAEGYSVSREKKESFPLTVTSAQKNPTAFYLCASSMDRQETQYFGPGTRLLVL.